This T cell receptor beta chain originates from a study of T cell responses to AZD1222 COVID-19 vaccine. Study-wide points: There were repertoire samples only from the period after the peak T cell response. Baseline serostatus was positive in only six AZD1222 recipients. Increases in Spike-specific TCR breadth and depth were seen after two AZD1222 doses.

Only in-frame clones appear in the TCRdb table, and some are missing; sequencing was by immunoSEQ multiplex PCR. The sample lists 65,000 to 100,000 clones, approximately 91% occurring once. A word on this clone: Its specificity is not known.

Samples with a second dose at about 4 or about 12 weeks were pooled together. Specimen: peripheral blood, collected 28 days after the second AZD1222 dose. The source of this sequence is an adult who received the AZD1222 COVID-19 vaccine.

CDR3 in amino acids: CASSLGQPYYEQYF. In DNA, the CDR3 is TGTGCCAGCAGCCTAGGACAGCCCTACTACGAGCAGTACTTC. The chain combines TRBV5-4 with TRBJ2-7; a possible D gene is TRBD1 (6 bases). Germline loops: CDR1 SGHNT, CDR2 YYREEE (reference sequence). The CDR3 contains 14 residues. The germline V and J ends were trimmed by 4 bases and 3 bases, with 14 bases remaining between them.